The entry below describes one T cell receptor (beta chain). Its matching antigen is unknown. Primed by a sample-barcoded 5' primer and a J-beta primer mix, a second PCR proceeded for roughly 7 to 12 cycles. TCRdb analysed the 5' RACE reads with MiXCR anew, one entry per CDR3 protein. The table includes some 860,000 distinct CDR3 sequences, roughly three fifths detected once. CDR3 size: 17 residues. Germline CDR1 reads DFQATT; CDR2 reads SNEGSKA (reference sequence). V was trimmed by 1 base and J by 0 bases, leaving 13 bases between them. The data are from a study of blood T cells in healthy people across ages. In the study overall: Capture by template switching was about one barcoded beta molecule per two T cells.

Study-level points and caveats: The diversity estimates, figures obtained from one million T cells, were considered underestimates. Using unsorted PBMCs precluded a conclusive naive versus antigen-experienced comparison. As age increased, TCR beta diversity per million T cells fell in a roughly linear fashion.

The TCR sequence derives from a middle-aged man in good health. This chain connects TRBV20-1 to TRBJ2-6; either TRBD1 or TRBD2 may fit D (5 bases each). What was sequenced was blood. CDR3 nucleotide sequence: TGCAGTGCTAGAGGGGGTGGGGGTAGCTCTGGGGCCAACGTCCTGACTTTC. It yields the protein CSARGGGGSSGANVLTF.